Listed below are T cell receptor beta chains from one sample, sequenced in a study of regulatory T cells in long-lasting Graves disease. One entry per CDR3 protein, called by TCRdb with MiXCR from the multiplex PCR reads. The sample carries 300,000 to 350,000 distinct CDR3 sequences, less than 20% recorded once. The material was peripheral blood mononuclear cells (PBMCs), obtained when the disease was refractory, from a patient treated with antithyroid drugs. The receptors shown here come from a female donor with Graves disease. Each CDR3 is given with its conserved first and last residue. D genes are given only for firm matches. Part of the rows lack a size; the others show once, few, many or a class for expanded clones.

v_call	clone_size	j_call	d_call	cdr3_aa	cdr3_nt
TRBV2	NA	TRBJ2-3	NA	CASSRPDTDTQYF	TGTGCCAGCAGTCGACCAGACACAGATACGCAGTATTTT
TRBV7-3	NA	TRBJ2-2	TRBD1	CASSLLPGTASTGELFF	TGTGCCAGCAGCTTATTGCCCGGGACAGCTAGCACCGGGGAGCTGTTTTTT
TRBV27	many	TRBJ1-4	NA	CASSLSGLREKLFF	TGTGCCAGCAGTTTATCGGGCCTTCGTGAAAAACTGTTTTTT
TRBV5-1	NA	TRBJ1-1	NA	CASSLGHHQDTEAFF	TGCGCCAGCAGCTTGGGGCACCACCAGGACACTGAAGCTTTCTTT
TRBV11-3	many	TRBJ1-2	NA	CASSQKDGFLYGYTF	TGTGCCAGCAGTCAAAAAGACGGATTTCTCTATGGCTACACCTTC
TRBV30	few	TRBJ1-6	TRBD1	CAWDLDRSNSPLHF	TGTGCCTGGGACTTGGACAGGAGTAATTCACCCCTCCACTTT
TRBV7-2	many	TRBJ2-7	NA	CASSLSYGFYEQYF	TGTGCCAGCAGCTTATCGTACGGGTTCTACGAGCAGTACTTC
TRBV7-2	NA	TRBJ2-7	TRBD2	CASSLPDGLAGFYEQYF	TGTGCCAGCAGCCTACCCGACGGCCTAGCGGGATTCTACGAGCAGTACTTC
TRBV7-2	NA	TRBJ2-3	NA	CASSLAPDLNTQYF	TGTGCCAGCAGCTTAGCTCCCGACCTGAATACGCAGTATTTT
TRBV12-3/TRBV12-4	many	TRBJ1-2	NA	CASSARSNGYTF	TGTGCCAGCAGTGCCCGTAGCAATGGCTACACCTTC
TRBV20-1	many	TRBJ2-7	NA	CSARDNAYEQYF	TGCAGTGCTAGGGACAACGCCTACGAGCAGTACTTC
TRBV20-1	few	TRBJ1-1	NA	CSARQNSYTEAFF	TGCAGTGCTAGACAAAACAGTTACACTGAAGCTTTCTTT
TRBV14	NA	TRBJ1-2	TRBD1	CASSRFTGAGDGYTF	TGTGCCAGCAGCCGATTCACAGGGGCTGGTGATGGCTACACCTTC
TRBV2	many	TRBJ1-1	NA	CASRPLGTENTEAFF	TGTGCCAGCAGACCACTCGGGACCGAGAACACTGAAGCTTTCTTT
TRBV12-3/TRBV12-4	NA	TRBJ2-2	TRBD1	CASSLLRDRGGELFF	TGTGCCAGCAGCTTACTCCGGGACAGGGGCGGGGAGCTGTTTTTT
TRBV20-1	many	TRBJ1-4	TRBD1	CSATRGPTNEKLFF	TGCAGTGCTACCAGGGGGCCAACTAATGAAAAACTGTTTTTT
TRBV11-1	NA	TRBJ1-1	NA	CASSISGGNWFVNTEAFF	TGTGCCAGCAGCATAAGTGGGGGGAACTGGTTTGTGAACACTGAAGCTTTCTTT
TRBV24-1	NA	TRBJ1-1	TRBD1	CATSGPGTGNTEAFF	TGTGCCACCAGTGGACCCGGGACAGGGAACACTGAAGCTTTCTTT
TRBV29-1	many	TRBJ2-7	NA	CSVLKLKQLSYEQYF	TGCAGCGTTCTAAAATTGAAGCAACTCTCCTACGAGCAGTACTTC
TRBV14	few	TRBJ1-3	NA	CASSQVVGPGNTIYF	TGTGCCAGCAGCCAAGTTGTAGGGCCCGGAAACACCATATATTTT
TRBV5-1	NA	TRBJ1-1	TRBD1	CASSPWPSTGEGTEAFF	TGCGCCAGCAGCCCCTGGCCTTCGACAGGGGAGGGCACTGAAGCTTTCTTT
TRBV20-1	NA	TRBJ1-5	TRBD1	CSAREGQGAFNQPQHF	TGCAGTGCTAGAGAGGGTCAGGGGGCTTTTAATCAGCCCCAGCATTTT
TRBV18	few	TRBJ2-7	NA	CASSPQGLSYEQYF	TGTGCCAGCTCACCACAGGGACTCTCCTACGAGCAGTACTTC
TRBV5-1	NA	TRBJ2-1	TRBD2	CASAPLAGEGYNEQFF	TGCGCCAGCGCTCCCCTGGCCGGGGAGGGCTACAATGAGCAGTTCTTC
TRBV20-1	NA	TRBJ2-3	NA	CSATQGRATDTQYF	TGCAGTGCTACCCAGGGGAGGGCCACAGATACGCAGTATTTT
TRBV7-2	many	TRBJ2-5	NA	CASSLSWAGQETQYF	TGTGCCAGCAGCTTAAGTTGGGCGGGACAAGAGACCCAGTACTTC
TRBV7-2	few	TRBJ1-4	TRBD1	CASSSGQGARTNEKLFF	TGTGCCAGCAGCTCAGGACAGGGGGCGCGTACTAATGAAAAACTGTTTTTT
TRBV12-3/TRBV12-4	many	TRBJ2-7	TRBD2	CASSHTPLAGGYEQYF	TGTGCCAGCAGCCACACGCCACTAGCGGGAGGATACGAGCAGTACTTC
TRBV7-8	once	TRBJ1-2	NA	CASSQAYGTDNYGYTF	TGCGCCAGCAGCCAAGCTTATGGGACGGATAACTATGGCTACACCTTC
TRBV9	few	TRBJ2-5	NA	CASSVEGVGTAETQYF	TGTGCCAGCAGCGTAGAGGGTGTGGGGACGGCGGAGACCCAGTACTTC
TRBV2	many	TRBJ1-6	NA	CASSYDRVHNSPLHF	TGTGCCAGCAGTTATGACCGCGTCCATAATTCACCCCTCCACTTT
TRBV20-1	many	TRBJ2-5	NA	CSASSVVASEGETQHF	TGCAGTGCGTCTTCAGTTGTAGCGTCAGAGGGGGAGACCCAGCACTTC
TRBV15	many	TRBJ2-5	TRBD1	CATSRGGAGGGETQYF	TGTGCCACCAGCAGAGGAGGAGCAGGGGGCGGGGAGACCCAGTACTTC
TRBV5-1	NA	TRBJ2-2	NA	CASSVRETGELFF	TGCGCCAGCAGCGTGAGGGAGACCGGGGAGCTGTTTTTT
TRBV5-5	few	TRBJ2-7	TRBD2	CASSFLAGSSYEQYF	TGTGCCAGCAGCTTTCTAGCGGGGAGCTCCTACGAGCAGTACTTC
TRBV28	many	TRBJ1-4	NA	CASSLFILGDGKLFF	TGTGCCAGCAGTTTATTTATCCTTGGGGATGGAAAACTGTTTTTT
TRBV6-1	many	TRBJ1-5	NA	CASSGDSAANQPQHF	TGTGCCAGCAGTGGGGACTCGGCGGCCAATCAGCCCCAGCATTTT
TRBV12-3/TRBV12-4	many	TRBJ1-1	NA	CASSLRQPNTEAFF	TGTGCCAGCAGTTTAAGACAGCCGAACACTGAAGCTTTCTTT
TRBV5-1	few	TRBJ1-1	NA	CASSSTWNTEAFF	TGCGCCAGCAGCTCGACATGGAACACTGAAGCTTTCTTT
TRBV15	many	TRBJ1-1	NA	CATSRGRATEAFF	TGTGCCACCAGCAGAGGCAGGGCCACTGAAGCTTTCTTT
TRBV2	many	TRBJ1-4	NA	CASSELARGSREKLFF	TGTGCCAGCAGTGAGCTCGCGAGGGGTTCGCGAGAAAAACTGTTTTTT
TRBV2	few	TRBJ2-1	TRBD2	CASSDTPTSGYEQFF	TGTGCCAGCAGTGATACCCCAACTAGCGGGTATGAGCAGTTCTTC
TRBV7-2	many	TRBJ2-5	NA	CASSLGSQGRETQYF	TGTGCCAGCAGTTTAGGGTCGCAGGGGAGGGAGACCCAGTACTTC
TRBV11-2	NA	TRBJ1-1	NA	CASSLAVANTEVFF	TGTGCCAGCAGCTTAGCCGTGGCGAACACTGAAGTTTTCTTT
TRBV20-1	NA	TRBJ2-2	TRBD2	CSARDPKAGGSIATRELFF	TGCAGTGCTAGAGATCCTAAAGCGGGAGGGTCCATTGCAACCAGGGAGCTGTTTTTT
TRBV4-3	few	TRBJ1-2	NA	CASSPDSGRVYGYTF	TGCGCCAGCAGCCCCGACAGCGGTAGGGTCTATGGCTACACCTTC
TRBV7-2	many	TRBJ1-2	NA	CASSLDGVRGYTF	TGTGCCAGCAGCTTAGACGGCGTCCGCGGCTACACCTTC
TRBV6-5	NA	TRBJ1-6	NA	CASSYFFPDPRTYNSPLHF	TGTGCCAGCAGTTACTTTTTCCCGGACCCTCGGACCTATAATTCACCCCTCCACTTT
TRBV6-1	NA	TRBJ1-2	NA	CASSSGAKLSYGYTF	TGTGCCAGCAGCTCCGGGGCTAAACTTAGCTATGGCTACACCTTC